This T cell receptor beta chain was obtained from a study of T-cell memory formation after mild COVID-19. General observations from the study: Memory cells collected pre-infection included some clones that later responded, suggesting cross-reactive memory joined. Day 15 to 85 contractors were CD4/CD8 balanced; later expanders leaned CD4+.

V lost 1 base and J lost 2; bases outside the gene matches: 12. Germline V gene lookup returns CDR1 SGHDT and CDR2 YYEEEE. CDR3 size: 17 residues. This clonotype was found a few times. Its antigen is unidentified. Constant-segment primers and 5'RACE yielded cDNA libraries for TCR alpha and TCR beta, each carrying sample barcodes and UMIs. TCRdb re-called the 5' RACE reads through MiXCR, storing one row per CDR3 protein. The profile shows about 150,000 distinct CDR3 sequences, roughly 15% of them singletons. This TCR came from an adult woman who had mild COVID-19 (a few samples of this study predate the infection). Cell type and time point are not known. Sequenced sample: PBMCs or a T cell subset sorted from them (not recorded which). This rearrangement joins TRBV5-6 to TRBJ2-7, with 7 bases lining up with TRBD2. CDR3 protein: CASSLWRGGSLTYEQYF. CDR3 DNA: TGTGCCAGCAGCTTGTGGCGTGGCGGGAGTTTAACCTACGAGCAGTACTTC. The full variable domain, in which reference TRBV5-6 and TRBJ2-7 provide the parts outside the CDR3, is DAGVTQSPTHLIKTRGQQVTLRCSPKSGHDTVSWYQQALGQGPQFIFQYYEEEERQRGNFPDRFSGHQFPNYSSELNVNALLLGDSALYLCASSLWRGGSLTYEQYFGPGTRLTVT.